A selection of T cell receptor beta chains follows, all from one sample in a study of control samples from healthy donors and cancer patients. Sequenced by immunoSEQ multiplex PCR; TCRdb stores in-frame clones only, minus some. The data contain tens of thousands of clones, roughly 91% of them seen just once; the ten biggest clones take up roughly 15%. Material: blood. Every receptor here comes from a man aged 45-65 years in good health. The CDR3 runs from the conserved cysteine through the conserved F or W. Each record gives: clone size, D gene, V gene, J gene, CDR3 protein, CDR3 DNA. D genes are given only for firm matches. Only part of the rows carry a size: once, few, many, or a class if the clone is expanded.

clone_size: once
d_call: -
v_call: TRBV25-1
j_call: TRBJ2-5
cdr3_aa: CATLLANQETQYF
cdr3_nt: TGTGCCACCCTCCTAGCGAACCAAGAGACCCAGTACTTC

clone_size: -
d_call: TRBD1
v_call: TRBV29-1
j_call: TRBJ2-3
cdr3_aa: CSVRTGGGKTDTQYF
cdr3_nt: TGCAGCGTTCGTACAGGGGGCGGGAAGACAGATACGCAGTATTTT

clone_size: -
d_call: -
v_call: TRBV5-1
j_call: TRBJ1-1
cdr3_aa: CASSPNRGPGVAFF
cdr3_nt: TGCGCCAGCAGCCCGAATCGGGGCCCCGGGGTAGCTTTCTTT

clone_size: -
d_call: TRBD1
v_call: TRBV5-1
j_call: TRBJ1-2
cdr3_aa: CASSFSGTGGQGYTF
cdr3_nt: TGCGCCAGCAGCTTCTCCGGGACAGGGGGCCAGGGCTACACCTTC

clone_size: -
d_call: TRBD1
v_call: TRBV11-2
j_call: TRBJ2-2
cdr3_aa: CASSSRHRGAANTGELFF
cdr3_nt: TGTGCCAGCAGCTCCCGACACAGGGGGGCCGCGAACACCGGGGAGCTGTTTTTT

clone_size: once
d_call: TRBD1
v_call: TRBV3-1/TRBV3-2
j_call: TRBJ1-5
cdr3_aa: CASSLRGTGDQPQHF
cdr3_nt: TGTGCCAGCAGTCTACGCGGGACAGGGGATCAGCCCCAGCATTTT

clone_size: -
d_call: TRBD1
v_call: TRBV10-2
j_call: TRBJ1-1
cdr3_aa: CASRTATGTGVLGAFF
cdr3_nt: TGCGCCAGCAGGACAGCCACCGGGACAGGCGTTCTTGGCGCTTTCTTT

clone_size: -
d_call: -
v_call: TRBV19
j_call: TRBJ1-2
cdr3_aa: CASIGWITGEAGYTF
cdr3_nt: TGTGCCAGTATAGGGTGGATTACGGGCGAGGCTGGCTACACCTTC

clone_size: -
d_call: -
v_call: TRBV5-6
j_call: TRBJ2-1
cdr3_aa: CASSLYLEQFF
cdr3_nt: TGTGCCAGCAGCTTGTATTTGGAGCAGTTCTTC

clone_size: once
d_call: -
v_call: TRBV5-1
j_call: TRBJ2-2
cdr3_aa: CASSRKPGDTGELFF
cdr3_nt: TGCGCCAGCAGCCGTAAACCAGGGGACACCGGGGAGCTGTTTTTT

clone_size: -
d_call: -
v_call: TRBV29-1
j_call: TRBJ2-2
cdr3_aa: CSVLRSNTGELFF
cdr3_nt: TGCAGCGTTCTAAGGTCGAACACCGGGGAGCTGTTTTTT

clone_size: -
d_call: -
v_call: TRBV7-6
j_call: TRBJ1-6
cdr3_aa: CASSLVRSYNSPLHF
cdr3_nt: TGTGCCAGCAGCTTAGTACGCTCCTATAATTCACCCCTCCACTTT

clone_size: -
d_call: -
v_call: TRBV10-2
j_call: TRBJ1-1
cdr3_aa: CASRGTGEAFF
cdr3_nt: TGCGCCAGCAGGGGAACAGGGGAAGCTTTCTTT

clone_size: -
d_call: -
v_call: TRBV5-6
j_call: TRBJ2-5
cdr3_aa: CASSLGQGLETQYF
cdr3_nt: TGTGCCAGCAGCTTGGGCCAGGGTTTGGAGACCCAGTACTTC

clone_size: -
d_call: TRBD1
v_call: TRBV5-1
j_call: TRBJ1-4
cdr3_aa: CASSSGQGAPNEKLFF
cdr3_nt: TGCGCCAGCAGCTCGGGACAGGGGGCCCCTAATGAAAAACTGTTTTTT

clone_size: -
d_call: TRBD1
v_call: TRBV12-3/TRBV12-4
j_call: TRBJ2-7
cdr3_aa: CASSPGTGLEQYF
cdr3_nt: TGTGCCAGCAGTCCCGGGACAGGGCTCGAGCAGTACTTC

clone_size: -
d_call: TRBD1
v_call: TRBV27
j_call: TRBJ1-1
cdr3_aa: CASSRQGRTEAFF
cdr3_nt: TGTGCCAGCAGTCGACAGGGAAGAACTGAAGCTTTCTTT

clone_size: -
d_call: TRBD2
v_call: TRBV6-2/TRBV6-3
j_call: TRBJ2-3
cdr3_aa: CASSYLAGATDTQYF
cdr3_nt: TGTGCCAGCAGTTACTTAGCGGGGGCCACAGATACGCAGTATTTT

clone_size: few
d_call: -
v_call: TRBV6-6
j_call: TRBJ1-1
cdr3_aa: CASSYSRGTEAFF
cdr3_nt: TGTGCCAGCAGTTACTCAAGAGGAACTGAAGCTTTCTTT

clone_size: few
d_call: -
v_call: TRBV10-3
j_call: TRBJ2-1
cdr3_aa: CAIWGGHGLYNEQFF
cdr3_nt: TGTGCCATCTGGGGGGGACACGGCCTCTACAATGAGCAGTTCTTC

clone_size: -
d_call: -
v_call: TRBV11-2
j_call: TRBJ1-2
cdr3_aa: CASSSVYGYTF
cdr3_nt: TGTGCCAGCAGCTCCGTTTATGGCTACACCTTC

clone_size: -
d_call: -
v_call: TRBV12-3/TRBV12-4
j_call: TRBJ2-3
cdr3_aa: CASSIQLNTQYF
cdr3_nt: TGTGCCAGCAGTATACAGTTAAATACGCAGTATTTT

clone_size: -
d_call: -
v_call: TRBV4-1
j_call: TRBJ2-3
cdr3_aa: CASSQEVRGTDTQYF
cdr3_nt: TGCGCCAGCAGCCAAGAGGTGAGGGGAACAGATACGCAGTATTTT

clone_size: -
d_call: -
v_call: TRBV7-6
j_call: TRBJ1-3
cdr3_aa: CASSPISSGNTIYF
cdr3_nt: TGTGCCAGCAGCCCAATATCTTCTGGAAACACCATATATTTT

clone_size: -
d_call: TRBD2
v_call: TRBV19
j_call: TRBJ2-1
cdr3_aa: CASRGEIYNEQFF
cdr3_nt: TGTGCCAGTCGGGGGGAGATTTACAATGAGCAGTTCTTC

clone_size: -
d_call: TRBD1
v_call: TRBV6-5
j_call: TRBJ2-1
cdr3_aa: CASRLGQGSYNEQFF
cdr3_nt: TGTGCCAGCAGACTCGGACAGGGCTCCTACAATGAGCAGTTCTTC

clone_size: once
d_call: -
v_call: TRBV9
j_call: TRBJ1-3
cdr3_aa: CASSGQTSGGNTIYF
cdr3_nt: TGCGCCAGCAGCGGTCAGACCTCGGGGGGAAACACCATATATTTT

clone_size: once
d_call: -
v_call: TRBV2
j_call: TRBJ2-7
cdr3_aa: CASRTGPPYEQYF
cdr3_nt: TGTGCCAGCAGAACGGGACCCCCCTACGAGCAGTACTTC

clone_size: once
d_call: -
v_call: TRBV9
j_call: TRBJ2-3
cdr3_aa: CASSVGVGPTDTQYF
cdr3_nt: TGTGCCAGCAGCGTAGGGGTGGGCCCCACAGATACGCAGTATTTT

clone_size: medium-sized
d_call: -
v_call: TRBV6-5
j_call: TRBJ1-1
cdr3_aa: CASSYSEVTEAFF
cdr3_nt: TGTGCCAGCAGTTACTCGGAGGTAACTGAAGCTTTCTTT

clone_size: -
d_call: -
v_call: TRBV7-9
j_call: TRBJ2-7
cdr3_aa: CASSLGSYEQYF
cdr3_nt: TGTGCCAGCAGCTTAGGGAGCTACGAGCAGTACTTC

clone_size: -
d_call: -
v_call: TRBV30
j_call: TRBJ1-1
cdr3_aa: CAWSQGNSEAFF
cdr3_nt: TGTGCCTGGAGCCAGGGGAACAGTGAAGCTTTCTTT

clone_size: -
d_call: -
v_call: TRBV6-1
j_call: TRBJ1-1
cdr3_aa: CASSENPSENTEAFF
cdr3_nt: TGTGCCAGCAGTGAAAACCCTTCAGAGAACACTGAAGCTTTCTTT

clone_size: -
d_call: -
v_call: TRBV5-1
j_call: TRBJ2-2
cdr3_aa: CASSPGDTGELFF
cdr3_nt: TGCGCCAGCAGCCCAGGGGACACCGGGGAGCTGTTTTTT

clone_size: few
d_call: TRBD1
v_call: TRBV5-4
j_call: TRBJ1-1
cdr3_aa: CASSSSGQGSKAFF
cdr3_nt: TGTGCCAGCAGCTCCTCCGGACAGGGGTCAAAAGCTTTCTTT